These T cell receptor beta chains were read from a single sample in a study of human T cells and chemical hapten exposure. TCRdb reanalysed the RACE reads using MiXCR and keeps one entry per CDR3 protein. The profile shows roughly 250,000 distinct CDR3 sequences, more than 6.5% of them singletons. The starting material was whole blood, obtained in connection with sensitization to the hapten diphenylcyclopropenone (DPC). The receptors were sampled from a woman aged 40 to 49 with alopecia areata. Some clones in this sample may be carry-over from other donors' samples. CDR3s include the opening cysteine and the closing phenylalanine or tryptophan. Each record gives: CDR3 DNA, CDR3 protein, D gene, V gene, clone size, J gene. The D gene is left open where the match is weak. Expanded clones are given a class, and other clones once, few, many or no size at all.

TGTGCCAGCAGCTTAGCGATAGGAGGCCGCACAGATACGCAGTATTTT	CASSLAIGGRTDTQYF	.	TRBV7-8	.	TRBJ2-3
TGTGCCAGCAGCCAGGTCCCCCCGGGACGGAACTATGGCTACACCTTC	CASSQVPPGRNYGYTF	.	TRBV3-2	.	TRBJ1-2
TGCGCCAGCAGCCAAGGGGCCAGCTTGAACACTGAAGCTTTCTTT	CASSQGASLNTEAFF	.	TRBV4-3	.	TRBJ1-1
TGTGCCAGCAGTTACGGACCCCAAAATTCACCCCTCCACTTT	CASSYGPQNSPLHF	.	TRBV6-6	.	TRBJ1-6
TGCAGCGTGAGCCTTCCGGGACAGTTTCAAGAGACCCAGTACTTC	CSVSLPGQFQETQYF	TRBD1	TRBV29-1	many	TRBJ2-5
TGTGCCATCAGTGAGGGGCTAGCGGATTACAATGAGCAGTTCTTC	CAISEGLADYNEQFF	TRBD2	TRBV10-3	many	TRBJ2-1
TGCAGTGCTAGTCAGGGGCCCACAGATACGCAGTATTTT	CSASQGPTDTQYF	.	TRBV20-1	.	TRBJ2-3
TGTGCCAGCAGCTTAGGACCTAGCGGGAGGCTGAGTAACAATGAGCAGTTCTTC	CASSLGPSGRLSNNEQFF	TRBD2	TRBV7-8	.	TRBJ2-1
TGTGCCAGCAGTTCCTTGACCGCCGCTAGAAATTCACCCCTCCACTTT	CASSSLTAARNSPLHF	.	TRBV27	.	TRBJ1-6
TGTGCCAGCAGCCCGACTAGCGTTGAGCAGTTCTTC	CASSPTSVEQFF	TRBD2	TRBV12-3/TRBV12-4	.	TRBJ2-1
TGCACCAGCAGCCAAGGCTCGCGGATTGCCAAAAACATTCAGTACTTC	CTSSQGSRIAKNIQYF	.	TRBV1	.	TRBJ2-4
TGTGCCAGCAAGGGGGCTAATGAAAAACTGTTTTTT	CASKGANEKLFF	.	TRBV2	many	TRBJ1-4
TGTGCCTCCGGGCTAGCGAGCTCCTACAATGAGCAGTTCTTC	CASGLASSYNEQFF	.	TRBV9	.	TRBJ2-1
TGTGCCAGCAGCTTCTCCCCAGGGGCTGGAAACACCATATATTTT	CASSFSPGAGNTIYF	.	TRBV11-2	.	TRBJ1-3
TGCGCCAGCAGCCCGGGACTAGCGGGAGTTAGGGCAGATACGCAGTATTTT	CASSPGLAGVRADTQYF	TRBD2	TRBV5-1	.	TRBJ2-3
TGTGCCAGCAGTTTTGGTCCCCTCGGACTATTATACAATGAGCAGTTCTTC	CASSFGPLGLLYNEQFF	.	TRBV28	.	TRBJ2-1
TGTGCCAGCCACTCCTCCTCTCTGGGAAACACCATATATTTT	CASHSSSLGNTIYF	.	TRBV6-1	.	TRBJ1-3
TGTGCCAGCAGTTTATCCGGCGGGAGTCTTGGGGAGACCCAGTACTTC	CASSLSGGSLGETQYF	TRBD2	TRBV28	once	TRBJ2-5
TGTGCCAGCAGCGGGACTAGCGGCCGCTACGAGCAGTACTTC	CASSGTSGRYEQYF	TRBD2	TRBV27	.	TRBJ2-7
TGTGCCAGCAGTTTAACGGGGACCACATCCTACGAGCAGTACTTC	CASSLTGTTSYEQYF	.	TRBV12-3/TRBV12-4	.	TRBJ2-7
TGTGCCAGCAGCCTCCGTAATCACGAGCAGTACTTC	CASSLRNHEQYF	.	TRBV6-2/TRBV6-3	many	TRBJ2-7
TGTGCCAGCACCCCAAAGGACGGGGTCTATGGCTACACCTTC	CASTPKDGVYGYTF	.	TRBV5-6	few	TRBJ1-2
TGTGCCAGCGGCCCCTCGGGGGAGGCTACCTACGAGCAGTACTTC	CASGPSGEATYEQYF	.	TRBV28	.	TRBJ2-7
TGTGCCAGCCCCAACAGGACAAACACCGGGGAGCTGTTTTTT	CASPNRTNTGELFF	.	TRBV21-1	few	TRBJ2-2
TGTGCCAGCAGTTCTGACAGGTCGGCTGGAAACACCATATATTTT	CASSSDRSAGNTIYF	.	TRBV5-4	.	TRBJ1-3
TGTGCCTCTGGAGGACTAGCGGGAGATACAGATACGCAGTATTTT	CASGGLAGDTDTQYF	TRBD2	TRBV6-2/TRBV6-3	.	TRBJ2-3
TGCGCCAGCAGCCTCAGATGGGACTCGGGCACAGATACGCAGTATTTT	CASSLRWDSGTDTQYF	.	TRBV4-3	few	TRBJ2-3
TGTGCCAGCAGCCGGACAGGGGGTATAGATACGCAGTATTTT	CASSRTGGIDTQYF	TRBD1	TRBV7-2	few	TRBJ2-3
TGTGCCAGCAGCAAACTTCAGGGGGCGAATGAAAAACTGTTTTTT	CASSKLQGANEKLFF	TRBD1	TRBV7-9	.	TRBJ1-4
TGTGCCAGCAGTACGGTCACAGGGAACTATGGCTACACCTTC	CASSTVTGNYGYTF	.	TRBV6-1	few	TRBJ1-2
TGTGCCAGCAGTTCCTCTTTAGGAGCCCCGGGACAGCTCTATGACATTCAGTACTTC	CASSSSLGAPGQLYDIQYF	TRBD1	TRBV12-3/TRBV12-4	few	TRBJ2-4
TGCAGCGTTGAAGACTGGGAGGGGCAGGACTATGGCTACACCTTC	CSVEDWEGQDYGYTF	.	TRBV29-1	many	TRBJ1-2
TGTGCCAGCAGCTTGGTCGGACAGGGGATACGAGAGACCCAGTACTTC	CASSLVGQGIRETQYF	TRBD1	TRBV5-8	.	TRBJ2-5
TGTGCCAGCAGTTCCACTGGGGGGGCAACCCAGCATTTT	CASSSTGGATQHF	.	TRBV6-2/TRBV6-3	many	TRBJ1-5
TGTGCCAGCAGCCTCCCCCCTAGCACAGATACGCAGTATTTT	CASSLPPSTDTQYF	.	TRBV7-2	many	TRBJ2-3
TGTGCCAGCAGCCTCTCAATTTATAGCAATCAGCCCCAGCATTTT	CASSLSIYSNQPQHF	.	TRBV2	many	TRBJ1-5
TGCGCCAGCAGCTTACAGGCCCCTAATGAAAAACTGTTTTTT	CASSLQAPNEKLFF	.	TRBV5-1	once	TRBJ1-4
TGTGCCAGCAGCTCGGCAGGGGTAAATTCACCCCTCCACTTT	CASSSAGVNSPLHF	.	TRBV7-9	many	TRBJ1-6
TGCGCCAGCAGCCAAGGGGCTAGTGGTACGGCGCAGTATTTT	CASSQGASGTAQYF	.	TRBV4-3	few	TRBJ2-3
TGTGCCAGCAGCCCCCCAGGGGAGTATGAGCAGTTCTTC	CASSPPGEYEQFF	.	TRBV7-9	many	TRBJ2-1
TGTGCCAGCAACCCCCTCCCGGGACAGTTCTACGAGCAGTACTTC	CASNPLPGQFYEQYF	TRBD1	TRBV6-2/TRBV6-3	many	TRBJ2-7
TGCAGTGCTTCCCACGGGACAGCTTACGAGGAGCAGTACTTC	CSASHGTAYEEQYF	TRBD1	TRBV20-1	.	TRBJ2-7
TGTGCCAGCAGCTTATTCCGGAGGGAGACCCAGTACTTC	CASSLFRRETQYF	.	TRBV7-8	few	TRBJ2-5
TGTGCCAGCAGTGAAACGATACAGGGAACCGGGGAGCTGTTTTTT	CASSETIQGTGELFF	.	TRBV2	.	TRBJ2-2
TGTGCCAGCAGCTTAAGGTCGGGACTAGGAATTAATGAGCAGTTCTTC	CASSLRSGLGINEQFF	TRBD2	TRBV7-6	few	TRBJ2-1
TGCAGCGTACAGGTGACGACTAGCACAGATACGCAGTATTTT	CSVQVTTSTDTQYF	.	TRBV29-1	many	TRBJ2-3
TGTGCCAGCAGCCAAGGAGTAACGGGGGTCTGGTGGAACGAGCAGTACTTC	CASSQGVTGVWWNEQYF	.	TRBV3-1	.	TRBJ2-7
TGCAGCGTTGAAGTCGCGCAGGGGGCCACTGAAGCTTTCTTT	CSVEVAQGATEAFF	TRBD1	TRBV29-1	.	TRBJ1-1
TGTGCCAGCAGTAACCGGGACAGCTCCTACGAGCAGTACTTC	CASSNRDSSYEQYF	TRBD1	TRBV27	.	TRBJ2-7
TGTGCCAGCAGCGGCAGCGGCAGGGGGCAGGGGCAGTACTTC	CASSGSGRGQGQYF	TRBD1	TRBV7-9	.	TRBJ2-7